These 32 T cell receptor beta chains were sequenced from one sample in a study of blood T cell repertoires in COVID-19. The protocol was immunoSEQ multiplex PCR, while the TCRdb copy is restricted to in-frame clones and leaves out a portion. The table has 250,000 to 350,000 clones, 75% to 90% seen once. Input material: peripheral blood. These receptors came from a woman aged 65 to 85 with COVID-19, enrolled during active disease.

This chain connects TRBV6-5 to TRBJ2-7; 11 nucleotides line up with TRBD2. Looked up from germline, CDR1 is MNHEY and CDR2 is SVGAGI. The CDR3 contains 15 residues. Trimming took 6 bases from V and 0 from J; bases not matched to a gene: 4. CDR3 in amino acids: CASSPGLAGSYEQYF. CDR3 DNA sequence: TGTGCCAGCAGCCCAGGACTAGCGGGCTCCTACGAGCAGTACTTC.

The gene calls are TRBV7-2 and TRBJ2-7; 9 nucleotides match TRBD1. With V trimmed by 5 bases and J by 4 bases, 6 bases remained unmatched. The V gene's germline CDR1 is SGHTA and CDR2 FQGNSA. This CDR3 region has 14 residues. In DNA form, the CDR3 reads TGTGCCAGCAGCCGCGACAGGGGGGCGTACGAGCAGTACTTC. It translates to CASSRDRGAYEQYF. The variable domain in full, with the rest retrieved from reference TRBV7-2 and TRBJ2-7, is GAGVSQSPSNKVTEKGKDVELRCDPISGHTALYWYRQSLGQGLEFLIYFQGNSAPDKSGLPSDRFSAERTGGSVSTLTIQRTQQEDSAVYLCASSRDRGAYEQYFGPGTRLTVT.

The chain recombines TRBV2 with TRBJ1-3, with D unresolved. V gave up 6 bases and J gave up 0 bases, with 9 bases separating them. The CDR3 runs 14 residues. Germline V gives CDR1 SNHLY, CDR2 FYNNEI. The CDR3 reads CASSPGSSGNTIYF. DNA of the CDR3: TGTGCCAGCAGCCCAGGATCCTCTGGAAACACCATATATTTT.

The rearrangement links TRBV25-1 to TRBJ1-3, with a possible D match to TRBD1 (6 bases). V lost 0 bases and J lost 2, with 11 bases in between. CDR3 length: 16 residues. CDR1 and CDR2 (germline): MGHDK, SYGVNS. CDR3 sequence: CASSEYGEGAGNTIYF. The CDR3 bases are TGTGCCAGCAGTGAATATGGGGAGGGGGCTGGAAACACCATATATTTT. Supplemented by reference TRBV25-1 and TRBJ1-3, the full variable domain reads EADIYQTPRYLVIGTGKKITLECSQTMGHDKMYWYQQDPGMELHLIHYSYGVNSTEKGDLSSESTVSRIRTEHFPLTLESARPSHTSQYLCASSEYGEGAGNTIYFGEGSWLTVV.

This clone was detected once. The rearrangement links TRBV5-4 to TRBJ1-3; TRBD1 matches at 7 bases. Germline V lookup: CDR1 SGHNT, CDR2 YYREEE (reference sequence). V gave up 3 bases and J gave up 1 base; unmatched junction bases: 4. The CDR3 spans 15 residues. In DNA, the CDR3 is TGTGCCAGCAGCTCAAGACAGGGATCTGGAAACACCATATATTTT. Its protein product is CASSSRQGSGNTIYF.

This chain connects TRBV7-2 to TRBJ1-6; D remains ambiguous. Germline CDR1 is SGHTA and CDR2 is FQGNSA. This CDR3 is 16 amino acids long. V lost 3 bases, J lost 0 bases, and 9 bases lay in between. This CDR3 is CASSFTRSSYNSPLHF. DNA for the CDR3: TGTGCCAGCAGCTTCACGAGGAGCTCCTATAATTCACCCCTCCACTTT.

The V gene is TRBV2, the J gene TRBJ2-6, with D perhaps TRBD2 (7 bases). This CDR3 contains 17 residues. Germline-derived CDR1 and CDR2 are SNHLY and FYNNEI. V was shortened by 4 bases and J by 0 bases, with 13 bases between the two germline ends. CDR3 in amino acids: CASSVRRGASGANVLTF. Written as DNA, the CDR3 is TGTGCCAGCAGTGTCCGCCGGGGGGCCTCTGGGGCCAACGTCCTGACTTTC.

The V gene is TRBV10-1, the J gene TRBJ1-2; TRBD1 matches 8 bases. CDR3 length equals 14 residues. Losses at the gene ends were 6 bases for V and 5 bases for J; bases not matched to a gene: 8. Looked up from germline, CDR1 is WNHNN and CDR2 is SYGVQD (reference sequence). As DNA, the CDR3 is TGCGCCAGCAGGGCAGGGGGCGATTTGTATGGCTACACCTTC. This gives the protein CASRAGGDLYGYTF.

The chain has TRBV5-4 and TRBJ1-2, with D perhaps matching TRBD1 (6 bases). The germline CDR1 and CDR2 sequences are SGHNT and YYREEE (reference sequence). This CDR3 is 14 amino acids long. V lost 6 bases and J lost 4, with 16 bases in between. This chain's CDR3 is CASTDRRTGYGYTF. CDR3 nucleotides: TGTGCCAGCACCGACAGGCGGACCGGCTATGGCTACACCTTC.

CDR3 nucleotide sequence: TGTGCCAGCAGTGAAGCACTCGACAGGGACTCCTACGAGCAGTACTTC. Its translation is CASSEALDRDSYEQYF. V gene TRBV2 combines with J gene TRBJ2-7; 7 bases fit TRBD1. Unmatched junction bases numbered 5, after V lost 0 bases and J lost 0 bases. Germline CDR1 and CDR2: SNHLY and FYNNEI. This CDR3 has 16 residues.

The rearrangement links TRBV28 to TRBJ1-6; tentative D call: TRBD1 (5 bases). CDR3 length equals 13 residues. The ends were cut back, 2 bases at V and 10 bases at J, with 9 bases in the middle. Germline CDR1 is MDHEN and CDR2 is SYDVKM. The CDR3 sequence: CASSLPGGSPLHF. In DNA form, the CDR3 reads TGTGCCAGCAGTTTACCGGGGGGGTCACCCCTCCACTTT. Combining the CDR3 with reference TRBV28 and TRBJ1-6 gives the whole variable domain DVKVTQSSRYLVKRTGEKVFLECVQDMDHENMFWYRQDPGLGLRLIYFSYDVKMKEKGDIPEGYSVSREKKERFSLILESASTNQTSMYLCASSLPGGSPLHFGNGTRLTVT.

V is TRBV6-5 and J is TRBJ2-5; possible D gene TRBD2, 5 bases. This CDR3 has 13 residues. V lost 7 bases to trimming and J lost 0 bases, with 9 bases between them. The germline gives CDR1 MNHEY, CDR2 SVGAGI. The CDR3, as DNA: TGTGCCAGCACCCCGGACTACCAAGAGACCCAGTACTTC. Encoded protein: CASTPDYQETQYF.

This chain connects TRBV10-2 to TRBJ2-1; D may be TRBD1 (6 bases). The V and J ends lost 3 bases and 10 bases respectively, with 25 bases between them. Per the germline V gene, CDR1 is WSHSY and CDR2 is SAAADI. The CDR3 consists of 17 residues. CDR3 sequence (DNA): TGCGCCAGCAGTGATTACCTGCCGTGGACAGTTGTCAGCGAGCAGTTCTTC. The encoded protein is CASSDYLPWTVVSEQFF.

The CDR3 reads CASSLYNIIPSTDTQYF. CDR3 DNA: TGTGCCAGCAGTTTATACAACATCATACCTAGCACAGATACGCAGTATTTT. V usage is TRBV28 and J usage is TRBJ2-3, with D unclear. Germline loops: CDR1 MDHEN, CDR2 SYDVKM. The CDR3 spans 17 residues. Trimming removed 1 base from V and 0 bases from J, with 14 bases in between.

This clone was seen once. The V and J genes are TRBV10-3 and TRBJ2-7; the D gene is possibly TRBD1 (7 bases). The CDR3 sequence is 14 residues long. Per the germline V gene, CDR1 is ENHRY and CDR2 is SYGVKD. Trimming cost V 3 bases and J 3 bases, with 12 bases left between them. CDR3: CAISEFRGDYEQYF. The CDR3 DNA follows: TGTGCCATCAGTGAATTCAGGGGGGACTACGAGCAGTACTTC.

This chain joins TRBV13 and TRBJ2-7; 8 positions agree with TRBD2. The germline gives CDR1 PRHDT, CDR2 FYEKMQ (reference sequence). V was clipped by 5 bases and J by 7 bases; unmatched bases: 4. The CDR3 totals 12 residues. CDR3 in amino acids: CASSGTRKEQYF. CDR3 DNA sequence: TGTGCCAGCAGCGGGACTAGGAAGGAGCAGTACTTC.

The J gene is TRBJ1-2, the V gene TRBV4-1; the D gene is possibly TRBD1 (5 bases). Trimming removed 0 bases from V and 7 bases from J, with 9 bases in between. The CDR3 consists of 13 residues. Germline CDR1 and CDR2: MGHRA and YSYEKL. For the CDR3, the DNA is TGCGCCAGCAGCCAAGAAGGAGGGGTTGGCTACACCTTC. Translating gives CASSQEGGVGYTF.

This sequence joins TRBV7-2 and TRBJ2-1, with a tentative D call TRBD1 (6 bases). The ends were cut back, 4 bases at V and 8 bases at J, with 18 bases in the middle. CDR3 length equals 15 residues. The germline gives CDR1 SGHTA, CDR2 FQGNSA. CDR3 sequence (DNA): TGTGCCAGCAGCTCACAGCTTACCCAGGGGTATGAGCAGTTCTTC. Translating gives CASSSQLTQGYEQFF. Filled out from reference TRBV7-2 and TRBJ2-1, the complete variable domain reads GAGVSQSPSNKVTEKGKDVELRCDPISGHTALYWYRQSLGQGLEFLIYFQGNSAPDKSGLPSDRFSAERTGGSVSTLTIQRTQQEDSAVYLCASSSQLTQGYEQFFGPGTRLTVL.

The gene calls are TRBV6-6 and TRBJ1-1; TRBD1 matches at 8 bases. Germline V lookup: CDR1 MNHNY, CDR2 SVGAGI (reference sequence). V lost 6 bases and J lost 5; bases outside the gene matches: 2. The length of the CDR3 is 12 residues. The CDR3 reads CASSTGGTEAFF. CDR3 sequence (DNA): TGTGCCAGCAGCACAGGGGGGACTGAAGCTTTCTTT.

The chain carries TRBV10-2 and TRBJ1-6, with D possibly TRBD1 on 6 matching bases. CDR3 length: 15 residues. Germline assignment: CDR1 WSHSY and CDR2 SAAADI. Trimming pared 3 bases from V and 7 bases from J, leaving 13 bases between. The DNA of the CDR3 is TGCGCCAGCAGTGAAGTTCGGCAGGGGAATTCACCCCTCCACTTT. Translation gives CASSEVRQGNSPLHF.

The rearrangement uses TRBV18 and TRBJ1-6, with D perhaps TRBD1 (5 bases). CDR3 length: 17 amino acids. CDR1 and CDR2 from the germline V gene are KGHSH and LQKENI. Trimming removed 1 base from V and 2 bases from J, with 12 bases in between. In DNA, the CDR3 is TGTGCCAGCTCACCACTGAGTGGGGCCACCTATAATTCACCCCTCCACTTT. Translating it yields CASSPLSGATYNSPLHF.

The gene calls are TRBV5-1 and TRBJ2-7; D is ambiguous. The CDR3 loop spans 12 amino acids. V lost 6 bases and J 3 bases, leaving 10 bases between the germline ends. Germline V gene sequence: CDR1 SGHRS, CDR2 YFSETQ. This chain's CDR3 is CASTRGLYEQYF. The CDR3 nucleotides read TGCGCCAGCACCCGAGGCCTCTACGAGCAGTACTTC. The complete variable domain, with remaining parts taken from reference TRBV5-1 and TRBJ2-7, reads KAGVTQTPRYLIKTRGQQVTLSCSPISGHRSVSWYQQTPGQGLQFLFEYFSETQRNKGNFPGRFSGRQFSNSRSEMNVSTLELGDSALYLCASTRGLYEQYFGPGTRLTVT.

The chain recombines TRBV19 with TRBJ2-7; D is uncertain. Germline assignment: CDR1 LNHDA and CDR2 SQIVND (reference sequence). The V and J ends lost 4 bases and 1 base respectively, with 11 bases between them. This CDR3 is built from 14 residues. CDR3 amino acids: CASSTRHLSYEQYF. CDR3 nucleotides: TGTGCCAGTAGTACACGACATCTTTCCTACGAGCAGTACTTC.

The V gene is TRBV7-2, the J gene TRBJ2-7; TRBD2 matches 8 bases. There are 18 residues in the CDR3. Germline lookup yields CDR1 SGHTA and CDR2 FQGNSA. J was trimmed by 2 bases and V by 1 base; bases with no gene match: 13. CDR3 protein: CASSLEGPGAGVAYEQYF. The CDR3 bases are TGTGCCAGCAGCTTAGAGGGTCCGGGAGCGGGGGTTGCCTACGAGCAGTACTTC.

The chain's CDR3 is CASSLQGDQPQHF. The CDR3 nucleotides read TGTGCCAGCAGTCTACAGGGGGATCAGCCCCAGCATTTT. The rearrangement joins TRBV6-5 to TRBJ1-5; 8 bases agree with TRBD1. This CDR3 is 13 amino acids long. Germline CDR1 is MNHEY and CDR2 is SVGAGI. With 5 bases clipped from V and 5 bases from J, the junction kept 2 bases outside the gene matches.

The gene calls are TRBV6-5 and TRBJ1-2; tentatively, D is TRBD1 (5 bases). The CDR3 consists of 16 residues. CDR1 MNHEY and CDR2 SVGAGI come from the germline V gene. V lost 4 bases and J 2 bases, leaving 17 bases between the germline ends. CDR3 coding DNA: TGTGCCAGCAGTTCCATAACCCGACAGTTCAACTATGGCTACACCTTC. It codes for CASSSITRQFNYGYTF.

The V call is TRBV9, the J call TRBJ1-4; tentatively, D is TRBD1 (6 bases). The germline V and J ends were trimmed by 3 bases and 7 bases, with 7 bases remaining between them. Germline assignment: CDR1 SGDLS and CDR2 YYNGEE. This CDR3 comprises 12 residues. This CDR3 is CASSGGGEKLFF. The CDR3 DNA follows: TGTGCCAGCAGCGGAGGGGGTGAAAAACTGTTTTTT.

CDR3 in amino acids: CASSKSVTGRDEQYF. The CDR3 bases are TGTGCCAGCAGCAAGAGCGTGACAGGGCGGGACGAGCAGTACTTC. This chain uses TRBV7-3 with TRBJ2-7; 7 bases line up with TRBD1. V shed 5 bases, J shed 5 bases, and the junction held 12 bases outside the gene matches. The CDR3 has 15 residues. Looked up from germline, CDR1 is SGHTA and CDR2 is FQGTGA.

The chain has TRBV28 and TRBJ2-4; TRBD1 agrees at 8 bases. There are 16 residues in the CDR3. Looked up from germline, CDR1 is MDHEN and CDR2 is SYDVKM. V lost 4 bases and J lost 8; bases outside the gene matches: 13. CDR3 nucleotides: TGTGCCAGCAGTTCCAATCAGGGGGCCTTGGGGGACATTCAGTACTTC. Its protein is CASSSNQGALGDIQYF.

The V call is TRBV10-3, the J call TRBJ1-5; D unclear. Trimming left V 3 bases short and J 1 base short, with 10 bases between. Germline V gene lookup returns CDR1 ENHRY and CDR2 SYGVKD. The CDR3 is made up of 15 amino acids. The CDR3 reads CAISETSKSNQPQHF. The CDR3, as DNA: TGTGCCATCAGTGAAACTAGCAAGAGCAATCAGCCCCAGCATTTT.

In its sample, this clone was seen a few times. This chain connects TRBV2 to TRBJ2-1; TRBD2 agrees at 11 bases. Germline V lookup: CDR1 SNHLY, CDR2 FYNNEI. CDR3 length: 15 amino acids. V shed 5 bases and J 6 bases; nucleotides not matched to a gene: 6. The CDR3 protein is CASSILAGAFNEQFF. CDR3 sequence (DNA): TGTGCCAGCAGTATACTAGCGGGGGCCTTCAATGAGCAGTTCTTC.

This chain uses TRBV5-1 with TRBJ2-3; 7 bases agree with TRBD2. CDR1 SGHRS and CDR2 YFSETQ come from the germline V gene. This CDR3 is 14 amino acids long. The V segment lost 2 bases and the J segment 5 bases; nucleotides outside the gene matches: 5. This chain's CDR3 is CASSFGGGQDTQYF. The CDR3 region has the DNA TGCGCCAGCAGCTTCGGCGGGGGTCAAGATACGCAGTATTTT.